This T cell receptor (beta chain) was sequenced in a study of T cell repertoires in cytomegalovirus infection. Turning to the study itself: TCR beta signatures that were public indicated CMV infection and matching HLA type.

Study findings and constraints: Individuals carrying CMV plus the relevant HLA were identified by cumulative frequency of public TCR beta families. In two of eight donors, the top clonotype was HLA-C-restricted CMV-specific.

A remark on this clonotype: No antigen is known for it.

This CDR3 has 15 residues. From germline, CDR1 is SGDLS and CDR2 YYNGEE. Trimming took 2 bases from V and 2 from J, leaving 11 bases between them. Each CDR3 protein is one row after TCRdb ran MiXCR on the reads. The sample includes under 850,000 distinct CDR3 sequences, 35% of them seen just once. Sequenced material: PBMCs. This clonotype was sampled from a human donor in good health (CMV status not recorded). Some clones in this sample may be carry-over from other donors' samples. The genes are TRBV9 and TRBJ2-1, with a possible D match to TRBD2 (6 bases). In nucleotides, the CDR3 is TGTGCCAGCAGCGTTACGGCTAGCGCCTACAATGAGCAGTTCTTC. Amino acid sequence: CASSVTASAYNEQFF.